This entry lists 21 T cell receptor beta chains sequenced from one sample in a study of blood T cell repertoires in COVID-19 (dated by TCRdb to 2020 to 2022). The library was generated by the immunoSEQ multiplex PCR assay. The table comes from immuneACCESS by way of TCRdb, which keeps in-frame sequences with V and J called. Part of the clones is missing from these tables; in studies checked, under half for an unresolved V gene and the rest for unknown reasons. For this sample the table gives about 300,000 clones, of which roughly nine tenths were detected only once. 1.5% to 2% of the sample is in the top ten clones. Sequencing input: peripheral blood. The receptors here all came from a woman in her twenties or thirties with COVID-19, enrolled during active disease.

The chain joins TRBV19 to TRBJ1-2; no clear D. Trimming removed 1 base at V and 7 bases at J, with 10 bases between. Germline CDR1 LNHDA, CDR2 SQIVND (reference sequence). The CDR3 loop spans 13 amino acids. This chain's CDR3 is CASSIGGVTGYTF. Written as DNA, the CDR3 is TGTGCCAGTAGTATAGGCGGGGTTACTGGCTACACCTTC.

The chain is built from TRBV28 and TRBJ2-5; 7 bases are shared with TRBD1. V lost 8 bases to trimming and J lost 5 bases; unmatched junction nucleotides: 8. Germline CDR1 is MDHEN and CDR2 is SYDVKM. This CDR3 comprises 13 residues. The CDR3 reads CASGRQGVETQYF. CDR3 nucleotides: TGTGCCAGCGGGAGACAGGGTGTGGAGACCCAGTACTTC.

V usage is TRBV7-8 and J usage is TRBJ2-7, with a possible D match to TRBD1 (5 bases). V was pared by 1 base and J by 2 bases, with 9 bases between. The CDR3 runs 14 residues. Germline V gene sequence: CDR1 SGHVS, CDR2 FQNEAQ. CDR3 protein: CASSLEGATYEQYV. The CDR3 DNA reads TGTGCCAGCAGCTTAGAAGGGGCGACCTACGAGCAGTACGTC.

The table lists this clone with a count of one. The chain couples TRBV7-3 to TRBJ2-3, with 11 bases aligning to TRBD1. The CDR3 totals 15 residues. V trimming: 2 bases; J trimming: 5 bases; junction bases outside the gene matches: 3. Germline loops: CDR1 SGHTA, CDR2 FQGTGA. In nucleotides, the CDR3 is TGTGCCAGCAGCTTAGAGGACAGGGGGCAAGATACGCAGTATTTT. Its protein product is CASSLEDRGQDTQYF.

The rearrangement links TRBV2 to TRBJ2-3; 11 nucleotides agree with TRBD2. Germline CDR1 reads SNHLY; CDR2 reads FYNNEI. This CDR3 is 13 amino acids long. Trimming at V came to 11 bases and at J to 6 bases, leaving 7 bases not matched to a gene. CDR3 sequence reads: CAVLAGGPDTQYF. The CDR3 region has the DNA TGTGCCGTATTAGCGGGGGGGCCGGATACGCAGTATTTT.

This rearrangement joins TRBV29-1 to TRBJ2-6; TRBD2 agrees at 7 bases. The junction had 8 bases not matched to a gene; V was cut back by 5 bases and J by 4 bases. In germline, CDR1 is SQVTM, CDR2 ANQGSEA. The CDR3 spans 15 residues. In nucleotides, the CDR3 is TGCAGCGTTCCCGGTGGGGGGGTAGGGGCCAACGTCCTGACTTTC. Protein sequence: CSVPGGGVGANVLTF.

In the case of this clone: The junction and the germline gene differ at one end; a read error may be behind it. The rearrangement links TRBV2 to TRBJ1-2; 8 positions match TRBD1. Germline lookup yields CDR1 SNHLY and CDR2 FYNNEI. The CDR3 consists of 13 residues. The CDR3 coding sequence is TGTGCCAGCAGGGAAGGGACAGGCCGTGGCTACACCTTC. It is translated as CASREGTGRGYTF.

This chain links TRBV18 with TRBJ2-1, with TRBD1 matching 9 bases. Trimming took 6 bases from V and 3 from J; bases not matched to a gene: 9. The CDR3 is 16 amino acids. Germline V lookup: CDR1 KGHSH, CDR2 LQKENI. CDR3 nucleotides: TGTGCCAGCTCCCACCAACAGGGGGCAAGCTACAATGAGCAGTTCTTC. Its protein product is CASSHQQGASYNEQFF.

The genes are TRBV13 and TRBJ1-3; TRBD1 agrees at 9 bases. Trimming took 5 bases from V and 0 from J; bases not matched to a gene: 2. The CDR3 has 15 amino acids. Germline loops: CDR1 PRHDT, CDR2 FYEKMQ (reference sequence). The chain's CDR3 is CASSRDRVSGNTIYF. The CDR3 DNA reads TGTGCCAGCAGCCGGGACAGGGTCTCTGGAAACACCATATATTTT.

The rearrangement links TRBV28 to TRBJ1-3; TRBD1 is a possible D gene (5 bases). The CDR3 spans 16 residues. Trimming pared 3 bases from V and 1 base from J, leaving 13 bases between. Germline CDR1 MDHEN, CDR2 SYDVKM. CDR3 coding DNA: TGTGCCAGCAGTTTTGAAGGCGCAGGGTCTGGAAACACCATATATTTT. Amino acid sequence: CASSFEGAGSGNTIYF.

The chain joins TRBV6-2 or TRBV6-3 to TRBJ1-1; D is possibly TRBD1 (6 bases). Per the germline V gene, CDR1 is MNHEY and CDR2 is SVGEGT. The CDR3 sequence is 14 residues long. The V and J ends lost 4 bases and 3 bases respectively, with 12 bases between them. In DNA form, the CDR3 reads TGTGCCAGCAGTTTCACAGGGTCCGACACTGAAGCTTTCTTT. Encoded protein: CASSFTGSDTEAFF.

The CDR3 DNA sequence: TGTGCCTGGAGTGTGTCCACAGGGATAAACACAGATACGCAGTATTTT. Amino acid sequence: CAWSVSTGINTDTQYF. The chain employs TRBV30 and TRBJ2-3, with D tentatively TRBD1 (6 bases). This CDR3 is 16 amino acids long. With 0 bases removed from V and 2 bases from J, the gap between germline ends came to 15 bases. Per germline, CDR1 GTSNPN and CDR2 SVGIG (reference sequence).

The chain links TRBV3-1 (or the pseudogene TRBV3-2) to TRBJ1-3, with D perhaps TRBD1 (6 bases). The CDR3 contains 17 residues. V lost 0 bases to trimming and J lost 4 bases, with 16 bases between them. Germline assignment: CDR1 LGHDT and CDR2 YNNKEL (reference sequence). For the CDR3, the DNA is TGTGCCAGCAGCCAAGATCGCCATACAGGGTTCGGAAACACCATATATTTT. It codes for CASSQDRHTGFGNTIYF.

The chain is built from TRBV6-5 and TRBJ2-7; 11 positions agree with TRBD1. This CDR3 has 15 residues. The V gene end was trimmed by 6 bases and the J gene end by 2 bases; junction bases not matched to a gene: 6. Germline CDR1 reads MNHEY; CDR2 reads SVGAGI. DNA for the CDR3: TGTGCCAGCAGAGACGGGACAGGGGGTACCTACGAGCAGTACTTC. Translated, it gives CASRDGTGGTYEQYF.

The V and J genes are TRBV27 and TRBJ1-1; TRBD1 aligns across 8 bases. Trimming at V came to 7 bases and at J to 8 bases, leaving 6 bases not matched to a gene. The CDR3 runs to 12 residues. The germline gives CDR1 MNHEY, CDR2 SMNVEV (reference sequence). The CDR3 sequence is CASTDRGEEAFF. CDR3 DNA: TGTGCCAGCACTGACAGGGGTGAGGAAGCTTTCTTT.

The V gene is TRBV9, the J gene TRBJ2-1; 13 bases fit TRBD2. Germline values: CDR1 SGDLS, CDR2 YYNGEE. This CDR3 is 15 amino acids long. Unmatched junction bases numbered 3, after V lost 0 bases and J lost 9 bases. The CDR3 region is CASSVGGLAGVEQFF. CDR3 DNA sequence: TGTGCCAGCAGCGTAGGAGGACTAGCGGGGGTTGAGCAGTTCTTC.

The V gene is TRBV5-6, the J gene TRBJ1-2; TRBD1 matches at 9 bases. The CDR3 has 15 residues. Per germline, CDR1 SGHDT and CDR2 YYEEEE. The junction had 4 bases not matched to a gene; V was cut back by 2 bases and J by 2 bases. Written as DNA, the CDR3 is TGTGCCAGCAGCTTTGCCGACAGGGGGAACTATGGCTACACCTTC. Its translation is CASSFADRGNYGYTF.

The V call is TRBV4-1, the J call TRBJ2-2, with 13 nucleotides matching TRBD2. Losses at the gene ends were 3 bases for V and 6 bases for J; bases not matched to a gene: 1. The CDR3 runs to 15 residues. The germline gives CDR1 MGHRA, CDR2 YSYEKL. CDR3 nucleotides: TGCGCCAGCAGCCACGGACTAGCGGGGGCCGGGGAGCTGTTTTTT. It specifies CASSHGLAGAGELFF.

The rearrangement links TRBV10-3 to TRBJ2-3, with 12 bases matching TRBD2. V was pared by 10 bases and J by 9 bases, with 8 bases of the junction left unmatched. The CDR3 is 13 residues long. The germline CDR1 and CDR2 sequences are ENHRY and SYGVKD. Written as DNA, the CDR3 is TGTGCCACAACAAGACTAGCGGGGGAAACGCAGTATTTT. Protein sequence: CATTRLAGETQYF.

V is TRBV5-4 and J is TRBJ1-4, with D possibly TRBD1 on 5 matching bases. The CDR3 covers 14 residues. V dropped 3 bases and J dropped 8 bases, with 14 bases sitting between them. In germline, CDR1 is SGHNT, CDR2 YYREEE (reference sequence). The CDR3 region has the DNA TGTGCCAGCAGCTCCTTCGACAGTGGGGAAAAACTGTTTTTT. Protein product: CASSSFDSGEKLFF.

The rearrangement uses TRBV18 and TRBJ2-3; D remains ambiguous. This CDR3 is built from 13 residues. Germline loops: CDR1 KGHSH, CDR2 LQKENI. Trimming pared 3 bases from V and 6 bases from J, leaving 10 bases between. The CDR3 DNA is TGTGCCAGCTCACCGCCCTCCAGGGATACGCAGTATTTT. Its protein product is CASSPPSRDTQYF. The whole variable domain, filled in from reference TRBV18 and TRBJ2-3, reads NAGVMQNPRHLVRRRGQEARLRCSPMKGHSHVYWYRQLPEEGLKFMVYLQKENIIDESGMPKERFSAEFPKEGPSILRIQQVVRGDSAAYFCASSPPSRDTQYFGPGTRLTVL.